Each of the 25 T cell receptor beta chains below was sequenced from the same sample in a study of T-cell reconstitution after alpha-beta-depleted transplantation in children. Unique molecular identifiers were used to barcode this TCRbeta library. TCRdb recomputed calls from the PCR reads with MiXCR, one row per CDR3 protein. This table holds 350,000 to 400,000 distinct CDR3 sequences, roughly 20% found once. Source: PBMCs from the stem cell graft donor, taken from the stem cell graft. Receptor source: a human donor who donated a stem cell graft to a child with acute myeloid leukemia.

The sample holds many counts of this clonotype. V gene TRBV12-3 or TRBV12-4 combines with J gene TRBJ2-5; the D gene could be TRBD1 or TRBD2 (6 bases each). The CDR3 runs 16 residues. Trimming removed 5 bases at V and 5 bases at J, with 21 bases between. The chain's CDR3 is CASSPIIGGGSETQYF. The DNA for the CDR3 is TGTGCCAGCAGTCCAATCATAGGAGGGGGATCGGAGACCCAGTACTTC.

This clonotype was counted only a few times. The rearrangement joins TRBV7-9 to TRBJ2-2; possible D gene TRBD2, 5 bases. V was shortened by 5 bases and J by 3 bases, with 16 bases between the two germline ends. CDR3 length equals 16 residues. CDR1 is SEHNR, CDR2 FQNEAQ, per germline (reference sequence). The CDR3 protein is CASSDRRTGDTGELFF. The CDR3 coding sequence is TGTGCCAGCAGCGATAGACGCACCGGGGACACCGGGGAGCTGTTTTTT.

In this sample, this clonotype turned up many times. The rearrangement links TRBV29-1 to TRBJ1-4; maybe TRBD1 (5 bases). Looked up from germline, CDR1 is SQVTM and CDR2 is ANQGSEA. Trimming left V 4 bases short and J 8 bases short, with 17 bases between. This CDR3 is 14 amino acids long. The CDR3 protein is CSVVEGYVGEKLFF. CDR3 nucleotide sequence: TGCAGCGTTGTAGAGGGGTACGTTGGAGAAAAACTGTTTTTT.

The chain joins TRBV28 to TRBJ2-1; D is unclear. This CDR3 region has 13 residues. V lost 6 bases and J lost 7, with 13 bases in between. Germline CDR1 is MDHEN and CDR2 is SYDVKM. The CDR3 DNA is TGTGCCAGCAGGTCCGATATCGGGAATGAGCAGTTCTTC. Protein: CASRSDIGNEQFF.

This clonotype was seen many times. This chain uses TRBV25-1 with TRBJ2-7; D gene ambiguous. Trimming removed 10 bases from V and 4 bases from J, with 8 bases in between. This CDR3 has 10 residues. CDR1 is MGHDK and CDR2 is SYGVNS in the germline V gene. The CDR3 nucleotides are TGTGCCACCTTCCTTTACGAGCAGTACTTC. Translated: CATFLYEQYF.

This clonotype was seen more than once but under ten times. V is TRBV12-3 or TRBV12-4 and J is TRBJ2-5; TRBD2 matches 14 bases. The CDR3 runs 16 residues. The trim removed 5 bases at V and 5 bases at J, leaving 7 bases unmatched. The CDR3 DNA is TGTGCCAGCAGTCCGGGACTAGCGGGGGTCCGGGAGACCCAGTACTTC. Translation gives CASSPGLAGVRETQYF.

Ten or more counts support this clonotype. J is TRBJ2-3 and V is TRBV29-1; D unresolved. V lost 3 bases, J lost 2 bases, and 12 bases lay in between. CDR3 length: 14 residues. Germline CDR1 and CDR2: SQVTM and ANQGSEA. The CDR3 coding sequence is TGCAGCGTTGACTCAGGCAAGAACACAGATACGCAGTATTTT. Its protein is CSVDSGKNTDTQYF.

There are many counts of this clonotype. The chain uses TRBV29-1 and TRBJ2-1; no clear D gene. The ends were cut back, 2 bases at V and 0 bases at J, with 14 bases in the middle. The CDR3 is 16 amino acids. Germline V CDR1 and CDR2: SQVTM, ANQGSEA. The CDR3 loop reads CSVETAKLASYNEQFF. The CDR3 DNA reads TGCAGCGTTGAAACCGCCAAGTTAGCCTCCTACAATGAGCAGTTCTTC.

The V call is TRBV20-1, the J call TRBJ2-5, with 7 bases that match TRBD1. V lost 6 bases to trimming and J lost 0 bases; unmatched junction nucleotides: 10. The germline gives CDR1 DFQATT, CDR2 SNEGSKA (reference sequence). This CDR3 region has 15 residues. CDR3 DNA: TGCAGTGCCAAGACGGACAGGCGGCACCAAGAGACCCAGTACTTC. Translated, it gives CSAKTDRRHQETQYF.

In its sample, this clonotype was seen many times. The V gene is TRBV20-1, the J gene TRBJ2-5; either TRBD1 or TRBD2 may supply D (6 bases each). Germline assignment: CDR1 DFQATT and CDR2 SNEGSKA (reference sequence). The CDR3 runs 13 residues. CDR3 nucleotides: TGCAGCTGGGGGGCTCGGACACGAGAGACCCAGTACTTC. Translation: CSWGARTRETQYF.

This chain connects TRBV27 to TRBJ2-2; TRBD1 or TRBD2 may be the D gene (6 bases each). The CDR3 has 14 amino acids. The V gene's germline CDR1 is MNHEY and CDR2 SMNVEV (reference sequence). V lost 3 bases, J lost 6 bases, and 11 bases lay in between. CDR3: CASSLLGGPGELFF. The CDR3 coding sequence is TGTGCCAGCAGTTTGTTAGGGGGGCCCGGGGAGCTGTTTTTT.

V is TRBV9 and J is TRBJ2-1, with D perhaps given as TRBD1 or TRBD2 (5 bases each). The CDR3 is 13 amino acids. Germline CDR1 is SGDLS and CDR2 is YYNGEE. V was clipped by 2 bases and J by 5 bases, with 8 bases between them. The CDR3 region has the DNA TGTGCCAGCAGCGTGGGACCCGACAATGAGCAGTTCTTC. It translates to CASSVGPDNEQFF. The full variable domain, completed using reference TRBV9 and TRBJ2-1, is DSGVTQTPKHLITATGQRVTLRCSPRSGDLSVYWYQQSLDQGLQFLIQYYNGEERAKGNILERFSAQQFPDLHSELNLSSLELGDSALYFCASSVGPDNEQFFGPGTRLTVL.

This clonotype was counted only a few times. This sequence joins TRBV5-6 and TRBJ2-3; TRBD1 matches at 8 bases. The CDR3 totals 14 residues. The V gene's germline CDR1 is SGHDT and CDR2 YYEEEE. Germline trimming cut 5 bases from V and 8 bases from J; bases unmatched to any gene: 10. The DNA for the CDR3 is TGTGCCAGCAGTTCCGGGACAGGATATGGTACGCAGTATTTT. Amino acids: CASSSGTGYGTQYF.

The V gene is TRBV4-1, the J gene TRBJ2-1, with D possibly TRBD2 on 6 matching bases. CDR3 length equals 18 residues. V shed 0 bases and J shed 0 bases, with 15 bases lying between them. The germline V gene encodes CDR1 MGHRA and CDR2 YSYEKL. CDR3 bases: TGCGCCAGCAGCCAAGATAATTGGCGGCGGGACTCCTACAATGAGCAGTTCTTC. It translates to CASSQDNWRRDSYNEQFF.

Of note for this clonotype: The junction differs from germline at one of its ends, possibly a read error. The CDR3 sequence: CASRLGASNQPQHF. In DNA form, the CDR3 reads TGTGCCAGCCGCTTAGGGGCTAGCAATCAGCCCCAGCATTTT. The chain combines TRBV7-8 with TRBJ1-5; weak D call: TRBD1 (5 bases). Germline V gene sequence: CDR1 SGHVS, CDR2 FQNEAQ. This CDR3 has 14 residues.

The chain couples TRBV12-3 or TRBV12-4 to TRBJ2-1; perhaps TRBD2 as D (5 bases). Deletions cut 5 bases from V and 0 bases from J, with 14 bases between. The CDR3 spans 16 residues. The CDR3 region has the DNA TGTGCCAGCAGTCCGCCTCTAGGGAGCTCCTACAATGAGCAGTTCTTC. Protein sequence: CASSPPLGSSYNEQFF.

This clonotype was recorded at least ten times. The gene calls are TRBV12-3 or TRBV12-4 and TRBJ2-3, with TRBD1 matching 9 bases. With V trimmed by 4 bases and J by 1 base, 9 bases remained unmatched. This CDR3 is 17 amino acids long. CDR3 region: CASSSTQGAFGTDTQYF. CDR3 bases: TGTGCCAGCAGTTCTACACAGGGGGCCTTTGGCACAGATACGCAGTATTTT.

This clonotype came up many times. The chain joins TRBV28 to TRBJ1-5; D gene ambiguous. Germline values: CDR1 MDHEN, CDR2 SYDVKM. The CDR3 spans 14 residues. Between the trimmed V and J ends, which lost 6 bases and 4 bases, there was a span of 13 bases. This CDR3 reads CASSPYLRNQPQHF. As DNA, the CDR3 is TGTGCCAGCAGCCCATACCTCAGAAATCAGCCCCAGCATTTT.

This clonotype was detected many times. This chain connects TRBV7-2 to TRBJ2-7; 7 positions match TRBD1. The CDR3 is 14 residues long. Germline V CDR1 and CDR2: SGHTA, FQGNSA. Trimming took 1 base from V and 3 from J; bases not matched to a gene: 3. DNA for the CDR3: TGTGCCAGCAGCTTAGTAGGACAGGTCTACGAGCAGTACTTC. Its translation is CASSLVGQVYEQYF.

This clonotype was seen a few times. The rearrangement uses TRBV28 and TRBJ2-1; 12 bases match TRBD2. Germline assignment: CDR1 MDHEN and CDR2 SYDVKM. With V trimmed by 3 bases and J by 7 bases, 4 bases remained unmatched. There are 15 residues in the CDR3. The CDR3 sequence is CASSLFTSGRNEQFF. The CDR3 DNA sequence: TGTGCCAGCAGTTTGTTCACTAGCGGGAGGAATGAGCAGTTCTTC. Full variable domain (missing parts from reference TRBV28 and TRBJ2-1): DVKVTQSSRYLVKRTGEKVFLECVQDMDHENMFWYRQDPGLGLRLIYFSYDVKMKEKGDIPEGYSVSREKKERFSLILESASTNQTSMYLCASSLFTSGRNEQFFGPGTRLTVL.

The table lists this clonotype with a count of one. The chain uses TRBV7-3 and TRBJ2-3, with D tentatively TRBD1 (5 bases). This CDR3 region has 15 residues. Germline CDR1 reads SGHTA; CDR2 reads FQGTGA. Deletions cut 2 bases from V and 2 bases from J, with 11 bases between. Written as DNA, the CDR3 is TGTGCCAGCAGCTTACGTGGGGCCCCCACAGATACGCAGTATTTT. Its protein is CASSLRGAPTDTQYF.

This clonotype was seen only a few times. V gene TRBV7-9 combines with J gene TRBJ2-5; maybe TRBD2 (5 bases). Germline V gives CDR1 SEHNR, CDR2 FQNEAQ (reference sequence). V lost 0 bases and J lost 6, with 17 bases in between. The CDR3 loop spans 16 amino acids. For the CDR3, the DNA is TGTGCCAGCAGCTTAGCGCGGGTATCGGCTCGACAGACCCAGTACTTC. This sequence encodes CASSLARVSARQTQYF.

The chain carries TRBV18 and TRBJ2-1; 13 bases are a match to TRBD2. The junction had 8 bases not matched to a gene; V was cut back by 1 base and J by 8 bases. The V gene's germline CDR1 is KGHSH and CDR2 LQKENI. The CDR3 consists of 17 residues. The CDR3 reads CASSPRTSGSVGYEQFF. DNA for the CDR3: TGTGCCAGCTCACCACGGACTAGCGGGAGTGTAGGGTATGAGCAGTTCTTC.

V and J are TRBV20-1 and TRBJ2-1; 11 bases fit TRBD2. The CDR3 length is 14 residues. The junction had 13 bases not matched to a gene; V was cut back by 6 bases and J by 12 bases. Germline assignment: CDR1 DFQATT and CDR2 SNEGSKA (reference sequence). The CDR3 sequence is CSAKLLAGVLTQFF. The CDR3 DNA sequence: TGCAGTGCCAAACTACTAGCGGGAGTCCTCACGCAGTTCTTC.

A few counts support this clonotype. This chain joins TRBV27 and TRBJ2-1, with D possibly being TRBD2 (5 bases). Germline V gene data show CDR1 as MNHEY and CDR2 as SMNVEV (reference sequence). The CDR3 is 14 residues long. V was trimmed by 2 bases and J by 7 bases, leaving 12 bases between them. Written as DNA, the CDR3 is TGTGCCAGCAGTTTAAGTAGCGCCCTAAATGAGCAGTTCTTC. This translates into CASSLSSALNEQFF.